This TCR beta chain was retrieved from a study of Tregs in tolerant kidney transplant recipients. Findings and limits, study-wide: Few patients were studied, so findings need validation in larger groups.

The repertoire was sequenced with immunoSEQ multiplex PCR; TCRdb's copy has only in-frame clones and lacks some. The profile covers fewer than 100,000 clones, with 75% to 95% appearing a single time and about 0.34% taken by the ten largest. V lost 5 bases to trimming and J lost 5 bases, with 10 bases between them. Germline V CDR1 and CDR2: KGHSH, LQKENI. CDR3 length: 13 residues. Worth noting for this clone: Its target is unknown.

Source: Tregs from blood, taken before the transplant. This sequence was found in a human donor who received a combined kidney and bone marrow transplant. The V call is TRBV18, the J call TRBJ2-1, with D unresolved. In nucleotides, the CDR3 is TGTGCCAGCTCATCCGGACCCCACAATGAGCAGTTCTTC. Its translation: CASSSGPHNEQFF.